The 28 T cell receptor beta chains listed next were all sequenced from one sample in a study of blood T cell repertoires in COVID-19 (dated by TCRdb to the early 2020s). The library came from the immunoSEQ multiplex PCR assay. In its TCRdb copy, this immuneACCESS table keeps in-frame sequences only and misses some clones. Where compared with another copy, unresolved V genes explain less than half of these, and the others have no known cause. The sample table shows 250,000 or so clones, and about nine tenths are seen once. The ten largest clones add up to roughly 0.92% of the sample. What was sequenced was peripheral blood. The receptor set was obtained from a woman aged 40 to 50 who had recovered from COVID-19.

This chain joins TRBV5-1 and TRBJ2-3, with TRBD2 matching over 12 bases. Germline assignment: CDR1 SGHRS and CDR2 YFSETQ. CDR3 size: 16 residues. After removal of 4 bases from V and 4 bases from J, the junction contained 7 bases not matched to a gene. The CDR3 sequence: CASSTSSGRAPDTQYF. Written as DNA, the CDR3 is TGCGCCAGCAGCACCTCTAGCGGGAGGGCCCCAGATACGCAGTATTTT.

The chain uses TRBV14 and TRBJ2-1, with TRBD2 identical over 8 bases. The V segment lost 4 bases and the J segment 7 bases; nucleotides outside the gene matches: 12. CDR1 is SGHDN, CDR2 FVKESK, per germline. The CDR3 extends over 16 amino acids. This CDR3 is CASSPLRAAGGNEQFF. CDR3 sequence (DNA): TGTGCCAGCAGCCCCCTACGTGCGGCGGGAGGTAATGAGCAGTTCTTC. Full variable domain (rest looked up from reference TRBV14 and TRBJ2-1): EAGVTQFPSHSVIEKGQTVTLRCDPISGHDNLYWYRRVMGKEIKFLLHFVKESKQDESGMPNNRFLAERTGGTYSTLKVQPAELEDSGVYFCASSPLRAAGGNEQFFGPGTRLTVL.

J is TRBJ1-5 and V is TRBV30; D is undetermined. The length of the CDR3 is 12 residues. V dropped 3 bases and J dropped 7 bases, with 10 bases sitting between them. Germline V CDR1 and CDR2: GTSNPN, SVGIG (reference sequence). The CDR3 region is CAWSTGVQPQHF. The CDR3 DNA reads as TGTGCCTGGAGCACCGGGGTACAGCCCCAGCATTTT.

As DNA, the CDR3 is TGTGCCAGCAGCGCACAGTGGCCGCTATCCTACGAGCAGTACTTC. Amino acid sequence: CASSAQWPLSYEQYF. The chain joins TRBV13 to TRBJ2-7; no reliable D call. V lost 5 bases and J lost 1, with 15 bases in between. This CDR3 spans 15 amino acids. Germline CDR1 is PRHDT and CDR2 is FYEKMQ (reference sequence). The entire variable domain, with the rest obtained from reference TRBV13 and TRBJ2-7, is as follows: AAGVIQSPRHLIKEKRETATLKCYPIPRHDTVYWYQQGPGQDPQFLISFYEKMQSDKGSIPDRFSAQQFSDYHSELNMSSLELGDSALYFCASSAQWPLSYEQYFGPGTRLTVT.

This chain connects TRBV6-6 to TRBJ2-2; the match to TRBD2 covers 10 bases. Germline CDR1 is MNHNY and CDR2 is SVGAGI (reference sequence). The CDR3 is 19 residues long. V gave up 5 bases and J gave up 5 bases; unmatched junction bases: 17. CDR3 in amino acids: CASSLVAPLAGAATGELFF. The CDR3 DNA reads TGTGCCAGCAGTCTCGTAGCCCCGCTAGCGGGAGCGGCGACCGGGGAGCTGTTTTTT.

V gene TRBV18 combines with J gene TRBJ1-1; a weak D match, TRBD1 (6 bases). CDR3 length: 14 residues. V shed 3 bases and J shed 2 bases, with 10 bases lying between them. Germline V lookup: CDR1 KGHSH, CDR2 LQKENI. The chain's CDR3 is CASSPRDTNTEAFF. DNA of the CDR3: TGTGCCAGCTCACCGAGGGACACCAACACTGAAGCTTTCTTT.

V gene TRBV10-3 combines with J gene TRBJ1-3; D is uncertain. Germline CDR1 and CDR2: ENHRY and SYGVKD. The CDR3 totals 15 residues. V was clipped by 0 bases and J by 4 bases, with 10 bases between them. The CDR3 is CAISESNQSGNTIYF. The CDR3 nucleotides are TGTGCCATCAGTGAGTCGAATCAGTCAGGAAACACCATATATTTT.

The chain carries TRBV4-1 and TRBJ1-5, with a weak D call TRBD1 (5 bases). The CDR3 is 17 residues long. V lost 4 bases and J lost 1, with 17 bases in between. Per germline, CDR1 MGHRA and CDR2 YSYEKL. The CDR3: CASSPRDGLRSNQPQHF. DNA of the CDR3: TGCGCCAGCAGCCCCAGGGATGGGTTACGCAGCAATCAGCCCCAGCATTTT.

The gene calls are TRBV5-1 and TRBJ2-3; D is perhaps TRBD2 (6 bases). Germline assignment: CDR1 SGHRS and CDR2 YFSETQ. The ends were cut back, 0 bases at V and 7 bases at J, with 9 bases in the middle. CDR3 size: 13 residues. The chain's CDR3 is CASSLGGENTQYF. As DNA, the CDR3 is TGCGCCAGCAGCTTGGGCGGGGAAAATACGCAGTATTTT.

A single count supports this clone. The chain couples TRBV5-1 to TRBJ2-1; TRBD2 aligns across 12 bases. The CDR3 spans 15 residues. Losses at the gene ends were 4 bases for V and 1 base for J; bases not matched to a gene: 0. Germline V CDR1 and CDR2: SGHRS, YFSETQ. CDR3 protein: CASSTSGGSYNEQFF. CDR3 nucleotides: TGCGCCAGCAGCACTAGCGGGGGGTCCTACAATGAGCAGTTCTTC.

The genes are TRBV6-5 and TRBJ2-2; the D is unclear. The CDR3 is 15 amino acids. CDR1 is MNHEY and CDR2 is SVGAGI in the germline V gene. V was shortened by 0 bases and J by 4 bases, with 9 bases between the two germline ends. The CDR3, as DNA: TGTGCCAGCAGTTACTCCACTTCGTCCACCGGGGAGCTGTTTTTT. It yields the protein CASSYSTSSTGELFF.

This sequence joins TRBV19 and TRBJ2-2, with D maybe TRBD2 (5 bases). V lost 8 bases and J 0 bases, leaving 10 bases between the germline ends. CDR1 and CDR2 (germline): LNHDA, SQIVND (reference sequence). The CDR3 length is 14 residues. The CDR3 DNA reads TGTGCCAGTGTCAGCGGCACGAACACCGGGGAGCTGTTTTTT. Amino acid sequence: CASVSGTNTGELFF.

The V gene is TRBV9, the J gene TRBJ2-7, with D uncertain. Germline values: CDR1 SGDLS, CDR2 YYNGEE. V lost 3 bases and J 3 bases, leaving 13 bases between the germline ends. The CDR3 extends over 14 amino acids. The CDR3 is CASSAGWNDYEQYF. The CDR3 bases are TGTGCCAGCAGCGCCGGGTGGAATGACTACGAGCAGTACTTC. The entire variable domain, with the rest obtained from reference TRBV9 and TRBJ2-7, is as follows: DSGVTQTPKHLITATGQRVTLRCSPRSGDLSVYWYQQSLDQGLQFLIQYYNGEERAKGNILERFSAQQFPDLHSELNLSSLELGDSALYFCASSAGWNDYEQYFGPGTRLTVT.

The chain employs TRBV5-6 and TRBJ2-7, with 10 nucleotides matching TRBD2. Germline lookup yields CDR1 SGHDT and CDR2 YYEEEE. V lost 4 bases to trimming and J lost 3 bases; unmatched junction nucleotides: 10. The CDR3 spans 16 residues. The CDR3 DNA sequence: TGTGCCAGCAGCGAACGAGGACTAGCGGAATACTACGAGCAGTACTTC. Amino acids: CASSERGLAEYYEQYF.

This chain joins TRBV6-2 or TRBV6-3 and TRBJ2-1; TRBD2 is a possible D gene (5 bases). The germline V and J ends were trimmed by 2 bases and 6 bases, with 14 bases remaining between them. The CDR3 contains 15 residues. CDR1 is MNHEY and CDR2 is SVGEGT in the germline V gene. CDR3 region: CASSYGLLALNEQFF. The CDR3 coding sequence is TGTGCCAGCAGTTACGGATTGCTAGCCCTCAATGAGCAGTTCTTC.

This clone was seen only a few times. The V and J genes are TRBV29-1 and TRBJ1-1; D might be TRBD1 (6 bases). Trimming cost V 5 bases and J 6 bases, with 10 bases left between them. This CDR3 contains 11 residues. CDR1 is SQVTM, CDR2 ANQGSEA, per germline. The CDR3 spells CSVPQGAEAFF. In nucleotides, the CDR3 is TGCAGCGTTCCACAGGGCGCTGAAGCTTTCTTT.

The gene calls are TRBV7-3 and TRBJ2-6; D call uncertain. This CDR3 has 15 amino acids. Germline loops: CDR1 SGHTA, CDR2 FQGTGA. V was clipped by 2 bases and J by 1 base, with 6 bases between them. CDR3 DNA sequence: TGTGCCAGCAGCTTATGGGCATCTGGGGCCAACGTCCTGACTTTC. Translation: CASSLWASGANVLTF.

This rearrangement joins TRBV6-1 to TRBJ2-7; tentative D call: TRBD1 (5 bases). The germline V gene encodes CDR1 MNHNS and CDR2 SASEGT. The CDR3 contains 13 residues. The ends were cut back, 3 bases at V and 3 bases at J, with 9 bases in the middle. The CDR3 region is CASSEIRGYEQYF. The CDR3 DNA follows: TGTGCCAGCAGTGAGATTAGGGGCTACGAGCAGTACTTC.

In its sample, this clone was seen a few times. The chain uses TRBV7-9 and TRBJ2-7; D is undetermined. The CDR3 runs to 13 residues. Germline V gene lookup returns CDR1 SEHNR and CDR2 FQNEAQ (reference sequence). V was trimmed by 1 base and J by 5 bases, leaving 9 bases between them. CDR3 amino acids: CASSLGGDHEQYF. The DNA for the CDR3 is TGTGCCAGCAGCTTAGGAGGAGACCACGAGCAGTACTTC.

This chain uses TRBV7-2 with TRBJ1-1; D possibly corresponds to TRBD1 (5 bases). The CDR3 is 14 amino acids. The germline gives CDR1 SGHTA, CDR2 FQGNSA. Between the trimmed V and J ends, which lost 5 bases and 1 base, there was a span of 11 bases. CDR3 sequence (DNA): TGTGCCAGCAGCGCCGCGGGGCCGAACACTGAAGCTTTCTTT. Its protein product is CASSAAGPNTEAFF.

J is TRBJ2-3 and V is TRBV24-1; 13 bases agree with TRBD2. Germline trimming cut 0 bases from V and 5 bases from J; bases unmatched to any gene: 7. Looked up from germline, CDR1 is KGHDR and CDR2 is SFDVKD. The CDR3 is made up of 18 amino acids. The CDR3 sequence: CATSDLTGLAGREDTQYF. The CDR3 DNA is TGTGCCACCAGTGATTTGACGGGACTAGCGGGAAGGGAAGATACGCAGTATTTT.

The rearrangement uses TRBV27 and TRBJ2-5; 9 bases map to TRBD1. Germline lookup yields CDR1 MNHEY and CDR2 SMNVEV (reference sequence). With V trimmed by 6 bases and J by 5 bases, 7 bases remained unmatched. The CDR3 is made up of 14 amino acids. Written as DNA, the CDR3 is TGTGCCAGCAGGCTACAGGGGGCTGGCGAGACCCAGTACTTC. This codes for CASRLQGAGETQYF.

V gene TRBV2 combines with J gene TRBJ2-3; D remains unclear. This CDR3 is built from 15 residues. Trimming removed 2 bases from V and 0 bases from J, with 9 bases in between. Germline V gene data show CDR1 as SNHLY and CDR2 as FYNNEI. For the CDR3, the DNA is TGTGCCAGCAGTGAAATAGAACCAAGCACAGATACGCAGTATTTT. Its protein product is CASSEIEPSTDTQYF.

The CDR3 DNA is TGTGCCAGCAGCCAAGCGGCTCTAGCGGGAGTCACCGGGGAGCTGTTTTTT. Translated: CASSQAALAGVTGELFF. The gene calls are TRBV3-1 (or the pseudogene TRBV3-2) and TRBJ2-2; the match to TRBD2 covers 10 bases. V lost 1 base to trimming and J lost 4 bases; unmatched junction nucleotides: 6. CDR1 is LGHDT and CDR2 is YNNKEL in the germline V gene (reference sequence). The CDR3 spans 17 residues.

A single count supports this clone. The chain is built from TRBV11-2 and TRBJ1-2, with D unclear. The V end lost 4 bases, the J end lost 6 bases, and 9 bases lay between the germline ends. There are 12 residues in the CDR3. Germline assignment: CDR1 SGHAT and CDR2 FQNNGV. The CDR3 loop reads CASSSARDGYTF. DNA for the CDR3: TGTGCCAGCAGCTCAGCCCGGGATGGCTACACCTTC.

The chain has TRBV5-1 and TRBJ2-7; weak D call: TRBD2 (6 bases). Germline CDR1 and CDR2: SGHRS and YFSETQ. V lost 4 bases, J lost 0 bases, and 17 bases lay in between. CDR3 length: 16 amino acids. Written as DNA, the CDR3 is TGCGCCAGCAGCCCTGGACTACGATCCTCCTCCTACGAGCAGTACTTC. Translating gives CASSPGLRSSSYEQYF. Supplemented by reference TRBV5-1 and TRBJ2-7, the full variable domain reads KAGVTQTPRYLIKTRGQQVTLSCSPISGHRSVSWYQQTPGQGLQFLFEYFSETQRNKGNFPGRFSGRQFSNSRSEMNVSTLELGDSALYLCASSPGLRSSSYEQYFGPGTRLTVT.

The genes are TRBV14 and TRBJ2-7, with D possibly matching TRBD1 (5 bases). V dropped 0 bases and J dropped 2 bases, with 11 bases sitting between them. Germline V gene sequence: CDR1 SGHDN, CDR2 FVKESK. This CDR3 spans 15 amino acids. DNA for the CDR3: TGTGCCAGCAGCCAAGATCAGGGCGGTCCCTACGAGCAGTACTTC. Encoded protein: CASSQDQGGPYEQYF.

V is TRBV19 and J is TRBJ2-7, with D possibly being TRBD2 (7 bases). CDR1 is LNHDA and CDR2 is SQIVND in the germline V gene (reference sequence). V was shortened by 9 bases and J by 3 bases, with 24 bases between the two germline ends. The CDR3 loop spans 16 amino acids. The CDR3 region has the DNA TGTGCCAGCCATATTGGGGGCTTGGGAGGGGGCTACGAGCAGTACTTC. It translates to CASHIGGLGGGYEQYF.